The sequence of this T cell receptor beta chain was determined in a study of STAT5B mutations in CD4+ large granular lymphocyte leukemia. Study information: Cryopreserved patient cells were CD8-depleted, then anti-CD4 bead selected.

Authors' methods: Clonotypes above 5% were considered putative leukemic clones, totaling over 45. Lowest detectable productive clonotype frequency was 2.59 x 10-5. Only in-frame clones appear in the TCRdb table, and some are missing; sequencing was by immunoSEQ multiplex PCR. The V and J calls and clone size come from that table; D and trimming were worked out from the DNA. There are about 8,200 clones in the sample; approximately 89% occur only once, and around 50% lies in the top ten. Overall study findings and caveats: Compared with healthy controls (2/35), patient top clones favored TRBV06 (8/27).

CDR1 is SGHTS, CDR2 YDEGEE, per germline. This CDR3 spans 15 amino acids. V was trimmed by 4 bases and J by 5 bases, leaving 16 bases between them. Turning to this clone: The antigen is undetermined.

What was sequenced was PBMCs. This chain uses TRBV5-8 with TRBJ2-1; D is possibly TRBD2 (5 bases). The clonotype was recovered from a woman in her 70s with CD4+ T-cell large granular lymphocyte leukemia. As DNA, the CDR3 is TGTGCCAGCAGCCCGGCGGGCAGATTCAACAATGAGCAGTTCTTC. Amino acid sequence: CASSPAGRFNNEQFF.